The clone carrying this T cell receptor beta chain has a count of ten or more. What it recognizes is unknown. Unsorted whole blood yielded blood RNA, and germline DNA was extracted as well. This sample was included in a study of tumor-infiltrating lymphocytes in primary liver carcinoma. The authors made TCR beta cDNA from around 500 ng total RNA with a constant-region primer. Slightly modified ARM-PCR with three nested multiplex PCR rounds yielded TCR beta libraries. For around 9 cycles apiece, the opening two PCR rounds ran with TRBV1-TRBV30 forward primers and a C-beta reverse primer. TCRdb analysed the multiplex PCR reads with MiXCR anew, one entry per CDR3 protein. Of about 320,000 distinct CDR3 sequences in the sample, approximately 65% were seen once. CDR3 length: 14 residues. The V gene's germline CDR1 is LGHNA and CDR2 YSLEER. Between the trimmed V and J ends, which lost 0 bases and 8 bases, there was a span of 8 bases.

Study observations and caveats: The difference in top-250-clone fraction between tumors and blood was significant, favoring tumors (p = 0.039).

Input material: peripheral blood. The chain employs TRBV4-3 and TRBJ1-6, with a tentative D call TRBD1 (5 bases). The origin of this receptor is a man in his forties with primary liver carcinoma and hepatitis B virus infection. This CDR3 reads CASSQEWGDSPLHF. In DNA, the CDR3 is TGCGCCAGCAGCCAAGAATGGGGGGATTCACCCCTCCACTTT.